The 13 T cell receptor beta chains given below trace back to one sample, sequenced in a study of T cell responses to AZD1222 COVID-19 vaccine. Only in-frame clones appear in the TCRdb table, and some are missing; sequencing was by immunoSEQ multiplex PCR. This sample carries 75,000 to 90,000 clones, approximately 83% of them seen once, and the ten largest clones take approximately 3.6%. This material consisted of peripheral blood, taken 28 days after the second AZD1222 dose. These TCRs come from an adult who received the AZD1222 COVID-19 vaccine.

The chain carries TRBV28 and TRBJ1-1; TRBD1 matches at 7 bases. From germline, CDR1 is MDHEN and CDR2 SYDVKM. The CDR3 is made up of 16 amino acids. Trimming removed 6 bases from V and 5 bases from J; junction bases left unmatched: 15. In DNA form, the CDR3 reads TGTGCCAGCAGGACCCCCGTCGCAGGGGGTGGAACTGAAGCTTTCTTT. It yields the protein CASRTPVAGGGTEAFF.

The table lists this clone with a count of one. The chain has TRBV20-1 and TRBJ2-1; TRBD1 matches 11 bases. V trimming: 3 bases; J trimming: 8 bases; junction bases outside the gene matches: 12. Germline loops: CDR1 DFQATT, CDR2 SNEGSKA (reference sequence). This CDR3 is built from 16 residues. CDR3 nucleotide sequence: TGCAGTGCTAGTTTCTGGACAGGGGGCTCCCACGATGAGCAGTTCTTC. Encoded protein: CSASFWTGGSHDEQFF.

V gene TRBV30 combines with J gene TRBJ2-7; no firm D call. The V end lost 4 bases, the J end lost 7 bases, and 17 bases lay between the germline ends. The CDR3 is 13 residues long. Germline CDR1 GTSNPN, CDR2 SVGIG (reference sequence). CDR3 bases: TGTGCCTGGAAGGAGTGGGCGTCTGTGGAGCAGTACTTC. The encoded protein is CAWKEWASVEQYF.

The CDR3: CASRGQGFHEQYF. CDR3 sequence (DNA): TGTGCCAGTAGGGGACAGGGCTTCCACGAGCAGTACTTC. The V and J genes are TRBV19 and TRBJ2-7; 9 bases line up with TRBD1. Losses at the gene ends were 6 bases for V and 5 bases for J; bases not matched to a gene: 5. This CDR3 contains 13 residues. CDR1 and CDR2 from the germline V gene are LNHDA and SQIVND (reference sequence).

This chain connects TRBV5-1 to TRBJ1-1, with 9 bases that match TRBD1. With V trimmed by 4 bases and J by 5 bases, 9 bases remained unmatched. Germline CDR1 SGHRS, CDR2 YFSETQ. The CDR3 extends over 15 amino acids. The CDR3 protein is CASSPGTGTLTEAFF. The CDR3 region has the DNA TGCGCCAGCAGCCCGGGGACAGGGACCTTGACTGAAGCTTTCTTT.

Written as DNA, the CDR3 is TGTGCCAGCAGCTCTTCGGGACCTAACAATGAGCAGTTCTTC. Protein product: CASSSSGPNNEQFF. The rearrangement links TRBV7-3 to TRBJ2-1; D possibly uses TRBD1 or TRBD2 (5 bases each). Germline-derived CDR1 and CDR2 are SGHTA and FQGTGA. V was cut by 4 bases and J by 5 bases, with 12 bases left in between. The CDR3 is made up of 14 amino acids.

This chain connects TRBV28 to TRBJ1-2, with a tentative D call TRBD1 (6 bases). Germline CDR1 and CDR2: MDHEN and SYDVKM. V gave up 4 bases and J gave up 8 bases, with 17 bases separating them. The CDR3 is made up of 14 amino acids. The CDR3 nucleotides are TGTGCCAGCAGTTACACTCAGGGGCGGATGGGCTACACCTTC. Residues: CASSYTQGRMGYTF.

The rearrangement joins TRBV4-3 to TRBJ1-1; D gene unclear. V lost 0 bases and J 0 bases, leaving 8 bases between the germline ends. Germline V gene sequence: CDR1 LGHNA, CDR2 YSLEER. The CDR3 is 15 residues long. In DNA form, the CDR3 reads TGCGCCAGCAGCCAAGACCCCGGCTTGAACACTGAAGCTTTCTTT. Protein: CASSQDPGLNTEAFF.

The chain combines TRBV6-6 with TRBJ1-6; D unresolved. In germline, CDR1 is MNHNY, CDR2 SVGAGI (reference sequence). The CDR3 runs 15 residues. V lost 0 bases, J lost 5 bases, and 8 bases lay in between. DNA for the CDR3: TGTGCCAGCAGTTACTCGGGCGGAAATAATTCACCCCTCCACTTT. This sequence encodes CASSYSGGNNSPLHF.

The V call is TRBV24-1, the J call TRBJ2-1; TRBD1 agrees at 8 bases. The trim removed 7 bases at V and 6 bases at J, leaving 10 bases unmatched. The CDR3 loop spans 15 amino acids. The germline V gene has CDR1 KGHDR and CDR2 SFDVKD. For the CDR3, the DNA is TGTGCCACCAGCGGGGGACAGGCACCTGGCAATGAGCAGTTCTTC. It specifies CATSGGQAPGNEQFF.

This clone was counted only a few times. The CDR3 region has the DNA TGTGCCAGCAGCTTAGACAGCGACGAGCAGTACTTC. Translating it yields CASSLDSDEQYF. The genes are TRBV7-9 and TRBJ2-7; D remains ambiguous. Germline V gene sequence: CDR1 SEHNR, CDR2 FQNEAQ (reference sequence). V lost 1 base to trimming and J lost 5 bases, with 6 bases between them. The CDR3 totals 12 residues.

The V and J genes are TRBV2 and TRBJ1-3; TRBD1 agrees at 7 bases. Per the germline V gene, CDR1 is SNHLY and CDR2 is FYNNEI. This CDR3 has 18 residues. J lost 1 base, V lost 2 bases, and 11 bases had no gene match. In DNA form, the CDR3 reads TGTGCCAGCAGTGAACTCTCTTCAAAGGGGGCTTCTGGAAACACCATATATTTT. Translating gives CASSELSSKGASGNTIYF.

This clone is a singleton in its sample. This chain uses TRBV6-5 with TRBJ2-2; possibly TRBD1 or TRBD2 for D (5 bases each). The germline CDR1 and CDR2 sequences are MNHEY and SVGAGI. V was pared by 8 bases and J by 4 bases, with 17 bases between. There are 15 residues in the CDR3. The DNA of the CDR3 is TGTGCCAGCTTCCGAGACTATCAGGGCACCGGGGAGCTGTTTTTT. Translation: CASFRDYQGTGELFF.